Shown below are 23 T cell receptor beta chains from a single sample sequenced in a study of sequential checkpoint blockade in melanoma. This table comes from immunoSEQ multiplex PCR, and its TCRdb copy is limited to in-frame clones, with some not included. This repertoire shows around 4,000 clones, just under 20% found once; its top ten account for roughly 24%. As for treatment: randomized to nivolumab then ipilimumab (arm A) or the reverse (arm B). Material: tumor tissue (inferred from file names), obtained from a patient given nivolumab and ipilimumab in sequence. Receptors were obtained from a human donor with melanoma.

This chain connects TRBV19 to TRBJ2-7; 10 bases agree with TRBD1. Germline CDR1 LNHDA, CDR2 SQIVND (reference sequence). The CDR3 loop spans 16 amino acids. V lost 10 bases to trimming and J lost 4 bases; unmatched junction nucleotides: 16. The CDR3 region has the DNA TGTGCCACCTCTGGACAGGGGGAGAGGGCCCTTTACGAGCAGTACTTC. It translates to CATSGQGERALYEQYF.

The chain uses TRBV12-5 and TRBJ2-2; 7 bases match TRBD1. Trimming cost V 3 bases and J 3 bases; bases outside gene matches: 16. Germline V gene data show CDR1 as LGHNT and CDR2 as FRNRAP. This CDR3 has 19 amino acids. The CDR3 DNA sequence: TGTGCTAGTGGTTTCCCCACGATTCACAGGGGATTACACACCGGGGAGCTGTTTTTT. It translates to CASGFPTIHRGLHTGELFF.

This clone was seen only a few times. The V call is TRBV6-8, the J call TRBJ1-5; TRBD1 matches 8 bases. Germline-derived CDR1 and CDR2 are MNHGY and SAAAGT. V gave up 4 bases and J gave up 5 bases; unmatched junction bases: 4. This CDR3 contains 14 residues. This chain's CDR3 is CASSSRQGYQPQHF. The DNA for the CDR3 is TGTGCCAGCAGTTCCCGACAGGGGTATCAGCCCCAGCATTTT.

This clone has only a few counts. V and J are TRBV30 and TRBJ1-2, with TRBD1 identical over 7 bases. The CDR3 loop spans 14 amino acids. The V gene's germline CDR1 is GTSNPN and CDR2 SVGIG (reference sequence). V gave up 4 bases and J gave up 4 bases; unmatched junction bases: 9. In nucleotides, the CDR3 is TGTGCCTGGAACCTCGGACAGGACGGCTATGGCTACACCTTC. This encodes CAWNLGQDGYGYTF. Combining the CDR3 with reference TRBV30 and TRBJ1-2 gives the whole variable domain SQTIHQWPATLVQPVGSPLSLECTVEGTSNPNLYWYRQAAGRGLQLLFYSVGIGQISSEVPQNLSASRPQDRQFILSSKKLLLSDSGFYLCAWNLGQDGYGYTFGSGTRLTVV.

This clone turned up a few times. V gene TRBV19 combines with J gene TRBJ1-6; 9 bases match TRBD1. Germline trimming cut 8 bases from V and 8 bases from J; bases unmatched to any gene: 4. Germline V CDR1 and CDR2: LNHDA, SQIVND (reference sequence). The CDR3 totals 13 residues. This CDR3 is CASSGQGYSPLHF. CDR3 nucleotide sequence: TGTGCCAGTTCGGGACAGGGTTATTCACCCCTCCACTTT. Together with reference TRBV19 and TRBJ1-6, the CDR3 gives the full variable domain: DGGITQSPKYLFRKEGQNVTLSCEQNLNHDAMYWYRQDPGQGLRLIYYSQIVNDFQKGDIAEGYSVSREKKESFPLTVTSAQKNPTAFYLCASSGQGYSPLHFGNGTRLTVT.

In its sample, this clone was seen many times. This chain uses TRBV7-2 with TRBJ1-6; D not certain. The germline V gene has CDR1 SGHTA and CDR2 FQGNSA. Trimming removed 4 bases at V and 7 bases at J, with 8 bases between. The CDR3 loop spans 13 amino acids. The CDR3 protein is CASSSGSNSPLHF. CDR3 DNA sequence: TGTGCCAGCAGCTCCGGCTCAAATTCACCCCTCCACTTT.

This clone is labeled as medium-sized. The rearrangement uses TRBV5-1 and TRBJ2-2; 7 positions match TRBD2. J lost 1 base, V lost 1 base, and 1 base had no gene match. The CDR3 runs 15 residues. Germline V gene lookup returns CDR1 SGHRS and CDR2 YFSETQ. CDR3 nucleotide sequence: TGCGCCAGCAGCTTGCCGGGAGGGAACACCGGGGAGCTGTTTTTT. It specifies CASSLPGGNTGELFF. The full variable domain, in which reference TRBV5-1 and TRBJ2-2 provide the parts outside the CDR3, is KAGVTQTPRYLIKTRGQQVTLSCSPISGHRSVSWYQQTPGQGLQFLFEYFSETQRNKGNFPGRFSGRQFSNSRSEMNVSTLELGDSALYLCASSLPGGNTGELFFGEGSRLTVL.

The table lists this clone with a count of one. The chain has TRBV18 and TRBJ2-3, with 8 bases identical to TRBD2. The length of the CDR3 is 16 residues. Germline values: CDR1 KGHSH, CDR2 LQKENI. With V trimmed by 2 bases and J by 8 bases, 12 bases remained unmatched. The CDR3 DNA follows: TGTGCCAGCTCACCAGGGCGAGCGGGGGCGGGAGTTACGCAGTATTTT. It yields the protein CASSPGRAGAGVTQYF.

This clone is deemed medium-sized. This rearrangement joins TRBV30 to TRBJ1-4; D not certain. This CDR3 is 14 amino acids long. The germline gives CDR1 GTSNPN, CDR2 SVGIG (reference sequence). V was clipped by 4 bases and J by 4 bases, with 13 bases between them. The DNA for the CDR3 is TGTGCCTGGACGGTAGGCAGAATTAATGAAAAACTGTTTTTT. This translates into CAWTVGRINEKLFF.

Only a few counts were recorded for this clone. The V and J genes are TRBV30 and TRBJ1-1, with a tentative D call TRBD1 (5 bases). CDR3 length: 11 residues. The V gene's germline CDR1 is GTSNPN and CDR2 SVGIG (reference sequence). V was cut by 4 bases and J by 8 bases, with 11 bases left in between. This CDR3 is CAWISQGEAFF. CDR3 bases: TGTGCCTGGATCAGCCAGGGAGAAGCTTTCTTT.

This clone was found many times. The junction shows a germline mismatch at one end, possibly a read error. The chain combines TRBV7-4 with TRBJ1-2; D is perhaps TRBD1 (6 bases). Germline CDR1 SGHVT, CDR2 SQSDAQ. The CDR3 contains 13 residues. The CDR3: CASSTRTDTSVRF. The DNA of the CDR3 is TGTGCCAGCAGCACCCGGACAGACACTTCCGTTCGATTC.

The CDR3 DNA follows: TGTGCCAGCTCACTACAGATGAAGGGCCCCGCTTTCTTT. It translates to CASSLQMKGPAFF. The J gene is TRBJ1-1, the V gene TRBV18; D unresolved. CDR3 length: 13 residues. The germline gives CDR1 KGHSH, CDR2 LQKENI. The V end was cut by 4 bases, the J end by 11 bases, with 17 bases between. The full variable domain, rest sourced from reference TRBV18 and TRBJ1-1, is NAGVMQNPRHLVRRRGQEARLRCSPMKGHSHVYWYRQLPEEGLKFMVYLQKENIIDESGMPKERFSAEFPKEGPSILRIQQVVRGDSAAYFCASSLQMKGPAFFGQGTRLTVV.

This chain links TRBV5-1 with TRBJ1-6; no definite D call. Deletions cut 4 bases from V and 10 bases from J, with 15 bases between. CDR3 length: 14 residues. Looked up from germline, CDR1 is SGHRS and CDR2 is YFSETQ. CDR3 DNA sequence: TGCGCCAGCAGCGCAAATTGGGGAGAATCACCCCTCCACTTT. Translated: CASSANWGESPLHF.

This clone has more than one count but fewer than ten. The chain uses TRBV6-8 and TRBJ1-1, with D maybe TRBD1 (5 bases). CDR3 size: 13 residues. Germline CDR1 and CDR2: MNHGY and SAAAGT. V shed 5 bases and J shed 3 bases, with 10 bases lying between them. The CDR3 bases are TGTGCCAGCAGTGCGACAGAGTACACTGAAGCTTTCTTT. Its protein product is CASSATEYTEAFF.

This clone is medium-sized. This rearrangement joins TRBV6-8 to TRBJ2-7; 8 nucleotides line up with TRBD2. The CDR3 is 17 residues long. The V gene's germline CDR1 is MNHGY and CDR2 SAAAGT. V lost 5 bases, J lost 1 base, and 13 bases stayed unmatched. As DNA, the CDR3 is TGTGCCAGCAGTGACAGTATCCAGCGGGGGCCTTCCTACGAGCAGTACGTC. Encoded protein: CASSDSIQRGPSYEQYV.

Relative to its sample, this clone is medium-sized. V usage is TRBV6-8 and J usage is TRBJ1-5; D is undetermined. Germline V gene lookup returns CDR1 MNHGY and CDR2 SAAAGT. The germline V and J ends were trimmed by 7 bases and 2 bases, with 9 bases remaining between them. The CDR3 runs 13 residues. In DNA, the CDR3 is TGTGCCAGCAACGGGGTTCGCAATCAGCCCCAGCATTTT. Its protein product is CASNGVRNQPQHF.

This clone came up many times. This chain connects TRBV11-3 to TRBJ2-4; no reliable D call. The ends were cut back, 5 bases at V and 4 bases at J, with 18 bases in the middle. Germline-derived CDR1 and CDR2 are SGHNT and YENEEA. The length of the CDR3 is 16 residues. The CDR3 loop reads CASSDSMGKIKNIQYF. Written as DNA, the CDR3 is TGTGCCAGCAGCGATTCCATGGGGAAGATTAAAAACATTCAGTACTTC.

The chain combines TRBV12-5 with TRBJ1-1; 7 bases match TRBD1. This CDR3 is 14 amino acids long. Germline CDR1 and CDR2: LGHNT and FRNRAP. J gave up 2 bases and V 3 bases, and 3 bases lay outside the gene matches. CDR3 DNA sequence: TGTGCTAGTGGTTTAGGACAGGTCAACACTGAAGCTTTCTTT. It yields the protein CASGLGQVNTEAFF.

V gene TRBV19 combines with J gene TRBJ2-3; no definite D call. V lost 7 bases and J lost 2, with 10 bases in between. Germline V gene lookup returns CDR1 LNHDA and CDR2 SQIVND (reference sequence). The CDR3 runs to 13 residues. CDR3 DNA: TGTGCCAGTAAGAACAGAAACACAGATACGCAGTATTTT. Translated: CASKNRNTDTQYF.

Of note for this clone: The sample has other DNA sequences that encode this CDR3 too. The chain has TRBV29-1 and TRBJ1-3, with D possibly matching TRBD1 (6 bases). This CDR3 is built from 14 residues. V lost 4 bases and J 1 base, leaving 11 bases between the germline ends. CDR1 SQVTM and CDR2 ANQGSEA come from the germline V gene. CDR3 coding DNA: TGCAGCGTTGGTTTGGGACATTCTGGAAACACCATATATTTT. It specifies CSVGLGHSGNTIYF. Complete variable domain (other parts from reference TRBV29-1 and TRBJ1-3): SAVISQKPSRDICQRGTSLTIQCQVDSQVTMMFWYRQQPGQSLTLIATANQGSEATYESGFVIDKFPISRPNLTFSTLTVSNMSPEDSSIYLCSVGLGHSGNTIYFGEGSWLTVV.

The chain carries TRBV5-1 and TRBJ1-1; D might be TRBD1 (6 bases). CDR1 and CDR2 (germline): SGHRS, YFSETQ. V lost 4 bases, J lost 1 base, and 14 bases lay in between. CDR3 length: 15 amino acids. For the CDR3, the DNA is TGCGCCAGCAGCCCGGACAGTGGGCGGAACACTGAAGCTTTCTTT. Protein: CASSPDSGRNTEAFF.

In this sample, this clone turned up a few times. The CDR3 loop is CASSNDREAFF. The CDR3 DNA is TGTGCCAGCAGCAACGACAGGGAAGCTTTCTTT. The genes are TRBV14 and TRBJ1-1; possible D gene TRBD1, 6 bases. This CDR3 has 11 residues. CDR1 is SGHDN, CDR2 FVKESK, per germline. V lost 5 bases and J lost 8, with 9 bases in between.

The CDR3 DNA sequence: TGCGCCAGCAGCTTGGAAGGTCTGGGGACTGAAGCTTTCTTT. It translates to CASSLEGLGTEAFF. The chain recombines TRBV5-1 with TRBJ1-1, with D unclear. The CDR3 sequence is 14 residues long. Germline CDR1 and CDR2: SGHRS and YFSETQ. V lost 0 bases and J 5 bases, leaving 11 bases between the germline ends.